Each of the 6 T cell receptor beta chains below was sequenced from the same sample in a study of blood T cell repertoires in COVID-19. Assay: immunoSEQ multiplex PCR; the TCRdb copy retains only in-frame clones and omits some. Of about 58,000 clones in the sample, under 80% were seen once. Material for sequencing was peripheral blood. All receptors derive from a human donor in a cohort sampled during active COVID-19.

V is TRBV18 and J is TRBJ2-2; 13 bases fit TRBD2. Germline V gene sequence: CDR1 KGHSH, CDR2 LQKENI. V shed 6 bases and J 0 bases; nucleotides not matched to a gene: 1. This CDR3 spans 16 amino acids. CDR3 in DNA: TGTGCCAGCTCGACTAGCGGGGGGTCGAACACCGGGGAGCTGTTTTTT. This codes for CASSTSGGSNTGELFF.

This chain links TRBV28 with TRBJ2-4; 13 bases align to TRBD2. In germline, CDR1 is MDHEN, CDR2 SYDVKM. This CDR3 has 18 amino acids. The V segment lost 6 bases and the J segment 0 bases; nucleotides outside the gene matches: 8. This CDR3 reads CASSWGLAGSLAKNIQYF. CDR3 nucleotide sequence: TGTGCCAGCAGCTGGGGACTAGCGGGATCACTAGCCAAAAACATTCAGTACTTC.

The rearrangement joins TRBV27 to TRBJ2-7; 8 positions agree with TRBD1. CDR3 length: 18 residues. Germline V CDR1 and CDR2: MNHEY, SMNVEV (reference sequence). Trimming removed 8 bases from V and 1 base from J; junction bases left unmatched: 19. The CDR3 is CASHSAPGQGRPSYEQYF. The CDR3 DNA reads TGTGCCAGCCACTCAGCGCCCGGACAGGGTCGACCGTCCTACGAGCAGTACTTC.

The rearrangement uses TRBV19 and TRBJ1-5; tentative D call: TRBD1 (6 bases). Germline lookup yields CDR1 LNHDA and CDR2 SQIVND (reference sequence). V was clipped by 5 bases and J by 2 bases, with 13 bases between them. The CDR3 is 15 residues long. CDR3 residues: CASSHGQKGNQPQHF. As DNA, the CDR3 is TGTGCCAGTAGTCATGGACAGAAGGGCAATCAGCCCCAGCATTTT.

This chain links TRBV4-1 with TRBJ2-7; D might be TRBD2 (6 bases). Looked up from germline, CDR1 is MGHRA and CDR2 is YSYEKL. CDR3 length equals 15 residues. V lost 1 base, J lost 0 bases, and 10 bases lay in between. The CDR3: CASSQVWGDSYEQYF. In nucleotides, the CDR3 is TGCGCCAGCAGCCAAGTATGGGGGGACTCCTACGAGCAGTACTTC.

This clone was counted a few times. V and J are TRBV7-2 and TRBJ1-2; tentatively, D is TRBD1 (5 bases). The V end lost 6 bases, the J end lost 4 bases, and 15 bases lay between the germline ends. Germline V gene lookup returns CDR1 SGHTA and CDR2 FQGNSA. The CDR3 contains 14 residues. The DNA for the CDR3 is TGTGCCAGCAGTCTCGAGCAGGGCCTCTATGGCTACACCTTC. Protein product: CASSLEQGLYGYTF. The complete variable domain, with remaining parts taken from reference TRBV7-2 and TRBJ1-2, reads GAGVSQSPSNKVTEKGKDVELRCDPISGHTALYWYRQSLGQGLEFLIYFQGNSAPDKSGLPSDRFSAERTGGSVSTLTIQRTQQEDSAVYLCASSLEQGLYGYTFGSGTRLTVV.